This TCR beta chain was captured in a study of blood T cell repertoires in COVID-19. At the level of the study: PBMCs, B-cell-depleted T cells, or T cells provided the cDNA or gDNA that made up the material.

Germline lookup yields CDR1 SGHVS and CDR2 FQNEAQ. The CDR3 is 13 amino acids. Trimming stripped 7 bases from V and 1 base from J, with 10 bases between. Sequenced by immunoSEQ multiplex PCR; TCRdb stores in-frame clones only, minus some. Among some 100,000 clones listed, around 90% were seen once. The sample consisted of peripheral blood. The chain links TRBV7-8 to TRBJ1-1; perhaps TRBD1 as D (5 bases). The source of this sequence is a man between 65 and 85 years old with acute or convalescent COVID-19. CDR3 sequence: CASKGRANTEAFF. CDR3 bases: TGTGCCAGCAAGGGCAGGGCGAACACTGAAGCTTTCTTT.